This T cell receptor beta chain was retrieved from a study of siplizumab effects on memory and regulatory T cells (dated 2019 in TCRdb). Turning to the overall study: The effect of the anti-CD2 antibody siplizumab on alloreactive T-cell subsets was examined in allogeneic mixed lymphocyte reactions constructed from human PBMCs.

V is cut back by 6 bases and J by 3 bases, with 4 bases in the junction unmatched. Measured from the cysteine to the phenylalanine, the CDR3 is 13 residues long. Only the CDR3 region is kept as DNA, spanning 39 bases read in frame from base 1. Per the germline V gene (reference sequence), LNHDA is the CDR1 and SQIVND is the CDR2. Preparation of the library involved the immunoSEQ multiplex PCR assay. Each sample had around 92,000 TCR templates assayed by the deep sequencing platform. Genomic DNA extracted from sorted T cells was the material used for TCRbeta CDR3 sequencing. Turning to the authors' computational methods: The R programming language was used for clonal analysis of the TCRbeta CDR3 data. Alloreactive CD4+ and CD8+ clones were identified by comparing unstimulated samples to CFSE-low samples taken after the reaction. By matching sequences to the repertoires of sorted unstimulated Treg and non-Treg cells, each alloreactive CD4+ clone was assigned a regulatory or non-regulatory origin. TCRdb holds this immuneACCESS table with in-frame rearrangements only. Some clones are missing; in checked studies, unresolved V genes explain under half, and the rest has no known cause. D and trimming were read from the DNA, whereas the V and J calls and clone size are those reported in that table. The sample table lists over 70,000 clones, 70% to 90% of them with a count of one. Roughly 15% of the sample lies in the top ten.

Sorted unstimulated T cells and proliferating T cells recovered from mixed lymphocyte reactions underwent TCRbeta CDR3 sequencing. Fresh whole blood from fewer than 11 HLA-typed healthy donors was used to isolate PBMCs. Notes on this clone: Its antigen specificity is not known. No base qualities exist here, and no much larger clone lies one base off it.

The investigation overall reported the following: Of the alloreactive CD4+ clones that could be mapped, the Treg-derived share averaged about 67% with siplizumab compared with approximately 30% in control reactions. Compared with memory T cells, unstimulated naive T cells appeared more diverse, and naive cells seemed to make a substantial contribution to the alloresponse. The cumulative frequency of alloreactive sequences that could be traced back to unstimulated CD4+ memory T cells was significantly reduced by siplizumab. Roughly 80-97% of proliferating CD4+ or CD8+ clones could not be assigned a naive or memory phenotype. Whether proliferating Tregs from siplizumab cultures were suppressive was not functionally confirmed. Because sequences at frequencies below about 10^-5 were poorly captured, only a minor fraction of alloreactive clones could be mapped back to unstimulated subsets.

The chain is made from TRBV19 and TRBJ1-2; a stretch of 7 junction bases matches TRBD1. This sequence was found in a human donor in good health. The sequenced sample consisted of CD4+ T cells sorted from blood. The CDR3 has the sequence CASSRGQHYGYTF. The nucleotides are TGTGCCAGTAGCCGGGGACAGCACTATGGCTACACCTTC.